This note documents a single T cell receptor beta chain sequence. This sample is drawn from a study of blood T cell repertoires in COVID-19. Study overall: Some COVID-19 samples were acute and others convalescent; all came from the United States, Italy and Spain. PBMCs, B-cell-depleted T cells, or T cells were the source of the cDNA or gDNA that made up the material.

Per the study methods: Estimation of nucleated cell counts was performed using reference gene primer amplification. Some clones are missing from TCRdb's copy, which holds only in-frame ones; the method was immunoSEQ multiplex PCR. V, J and clone size reflect that table, while D and trimming were determined from the DNA. The sample carries over 70,000 clones, 80% to 90% recorded once. Sequenced input: peripheral blood. The sequence was collected from a human donor in a cohort sampled during active COVID-19.

The CDR3 spells CASYGGQGQPQHF. CDR3 bases: TGTGCCAGTTACGGGGGGCAGGGTCAGCCCCAGCATTTT. The V call is TRBV12-3 or TRBV12-4, the J call TRBJ1-5, with D maybe TRBD1 (6 bases). The CDR3 sequence is 13 residues long. V gave up 9 bases and J gave up 6 bases, with 15 bases separating them.